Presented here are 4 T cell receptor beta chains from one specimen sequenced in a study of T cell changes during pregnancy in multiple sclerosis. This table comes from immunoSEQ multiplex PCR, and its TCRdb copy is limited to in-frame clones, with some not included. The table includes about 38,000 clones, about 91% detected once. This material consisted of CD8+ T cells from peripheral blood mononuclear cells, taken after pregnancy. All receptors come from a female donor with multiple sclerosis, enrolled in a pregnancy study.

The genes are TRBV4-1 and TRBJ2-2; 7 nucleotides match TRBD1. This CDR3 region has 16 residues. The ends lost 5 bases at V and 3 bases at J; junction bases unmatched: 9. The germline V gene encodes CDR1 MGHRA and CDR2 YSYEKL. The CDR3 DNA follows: TGCGCCAGCAGCGACAACGGACAGGCCTACACCGGGGAGCTGTTTTTT. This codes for CASSDNGQAYTGELFF.

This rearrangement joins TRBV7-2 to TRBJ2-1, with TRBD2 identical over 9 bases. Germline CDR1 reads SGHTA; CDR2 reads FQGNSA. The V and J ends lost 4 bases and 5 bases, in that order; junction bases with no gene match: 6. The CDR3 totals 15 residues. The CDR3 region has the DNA TGTGCCAGCAGCTCCATAGCGGGAGTAGACAATGAGCAGTTCTTC. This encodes CASSSIAGVDNEQFF.

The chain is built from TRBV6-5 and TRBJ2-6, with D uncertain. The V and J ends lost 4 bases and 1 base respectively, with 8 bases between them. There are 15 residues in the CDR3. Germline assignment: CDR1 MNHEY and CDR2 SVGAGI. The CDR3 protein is CASSSRPSGANVLTF. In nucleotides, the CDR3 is TGTGCCAGCAGTTCCCGTCCTTCTGGGGCCAACGTCCTGACTTTC.

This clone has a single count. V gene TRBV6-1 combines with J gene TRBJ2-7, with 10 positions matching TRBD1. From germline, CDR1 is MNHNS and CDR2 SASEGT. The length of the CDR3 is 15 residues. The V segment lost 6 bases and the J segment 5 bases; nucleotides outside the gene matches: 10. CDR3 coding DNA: TGTGCCAGCAGCTATCCGGGACAGGGGATCCACGAGCAGTACTTC. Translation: CASSYPGQGIHEQYF.